This T cell receptor beta chain is from a study of cytomegalovirus exposure and HLA in healthy donors. About the research overall: Genotyping of roughly 400 donors showed that 80% to 85% belonged to the Caucasian-associated ancestry cluster.

13 Jbeta primers and 60 Vbeta primers were used for the PCR. Assay used: immunoSEQ multiplex PCR; TCRdb lists only in-frame clones, some missing. Among fewer than 150,000 clones listed, roughly three quarters were seen once. General observations from the study: Common viral pathogens seemed, in a later analysis, to connect with several of the most significant clusters. As confirmed in vitro, a few CMV-associated chains were specific for CMV antigens. As a later analysis showed, a missense DCLRE1C variant was linked to trimming of TCR beta V- and J-genes.

With V trimmed by 6 bases and J by 0 bases, 10 bases remained unmatched. CDR3 size: 18 residues. The germline CDR1 and CDR2 sequences are MDHEN and SYDVKM. As for this clone: Its antigen is currently unknown.

The receptor was isolated from a young woman in good health and CMV-seronegative. Sequencing was performed on PBMCs. This rearrangement joins TRBV28 to TRBJ2-6, with 8 bases aligning to TRBD1. The CDR3 protein is CASRRTGGSFSGANVLTF. CDR3 coding DNA: TGTGCCAGCAGGAGAACAGGGGGATCTTTCTCTGGGGCCAACGTCCTGACTTTC. The whole variable domain, remainder taken from reference TRBV28 and TRBJ2-6, is DVKVTQSSRYLVKRTGEKVFLECVQDMDHENMFWYRQDPGLGLRLIYFSYDVKMKEKGDIPEGYSVSREKKERFSLILESASTNQTSMYLCASRRTGGSFSGANVLTFGAGSRLTVL.